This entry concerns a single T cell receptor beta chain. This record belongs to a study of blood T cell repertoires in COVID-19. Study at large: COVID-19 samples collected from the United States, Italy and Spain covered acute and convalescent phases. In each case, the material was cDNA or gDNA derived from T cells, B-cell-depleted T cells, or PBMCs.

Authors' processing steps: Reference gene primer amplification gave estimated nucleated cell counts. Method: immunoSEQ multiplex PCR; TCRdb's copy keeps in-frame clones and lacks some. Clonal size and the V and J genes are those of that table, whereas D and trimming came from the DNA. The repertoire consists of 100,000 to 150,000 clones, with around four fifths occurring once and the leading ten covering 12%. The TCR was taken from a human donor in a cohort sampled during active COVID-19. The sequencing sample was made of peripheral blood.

As DNA, the CDR3 is TGCGCCAGCAGTGACGGGGGGACAGATACGCAGTATTTT. It translates to CASSDGGTDTQYF. The rearrangement links TRBV10-1 to TRBJ2-3; 7 bases map to TRBD2. The junction had 0 bases not matched to a gene; V was cut back by 3 bases and J by 3 bases. CDR1 and CDR2 from the germline V gene are WNHNN and SYGVQD (reference sequence). The CDR3 consists of 13 residues.